The clone carrying this T cell receptor (beta chain) has only one observation. Its antigen is unidentified. The study tagged each TCR cDNA molecule with a unique molecular identifier. MiXCR was run by TCRdb on the 5' RACE reads, yielding one entry per CDR3 protein. Of roughly 9,800 distinct CDR3 sequences in the sample, 12% were seen once. Noted time point: sample taken at primary tumor resection. The authors sequenced whole RNA from tumor, nontumor lung or frozen PBMC without sorting. The CDR3 is 14 amino acids. Deletions cut 0 bases from V and 3 bases from J, with 8 bases between. CDR1 and CDR2 (germline): KGHSH, LQKENI. This entry belongs to a study of spatial heterogeneity in lung cancer. Study-wide points: Intratumoral expanded alpha and beta TCR counts were found to track tumor mutation counts.

The sequencing used lung tumor tissue, collected at surgery. The chain carries TRBV18 and TRBJ2-5; D not certain. This TCR was sampled from a female donor with early-stage non-small cell lung cancer. DNA for the CDR3: TGTGCCAGCTCACCACCTCATGGGGAAGAGACCCAGTACTTC. As protein: CASSPPHGEETQYF.